This TCR beta chain was sequenced for a study of shared clonotypes between healthy human individuals. Study outcomes and limitations: Estimated richness was generally greater in naive than memory subsets.

Only in-frame clones appear in the TCRdb table, and some are missing; sequencing was by immunoSEQ multiplex PCR. The repertoire includes approximately 350,000 clones, under 80% of them detected once, and approximately 10% sits in the top ten. This CDR3 is 13 amino acids long. In germline, CDR1 is SEHNR, CDR2 FQNEAQ (reference sequence). Trimming stripped 1 base from V and 4 bases from J, with 5 bases between. On this clone: The antigen is not known.

The sample comprised memory CD4+ T cells sorted from blood. Subset meaning: CD45RA-negative fraction. The V and J genes are TRBV7-9 and TRBJ2-1, with D unresolved. The clonotype comes from a man in his thirties or forties in good health. The CDR3 spells CASSLVGYNEQFF. The CDR3 coding sequence is TGTGCCAGCAGCTTAGTTGGGTACAATGAGCAGTTCTTC.